The 28 T cell receptor beta chains listed next were all sequenced from one sample in a study of cytomegalovirus exposure and HLA in healthy donors. Some clones are missing from TCRdb's copy, which holds only in-frame ones; the method was immunoSEQ multiplex PCR. The table lists more than 110,000 clones, approximately 85% of them singletons. The sample comprised PBMCs. The receptors were sampled from a woman in her twenties or thirties in good health and CMV-seronegative.

The chain uses TRBV7-9 and TRBJ2-5; D is unresolved. CDR1 SEHNR and CDR2 FQNEAQ come from the germline V gene (reference sequence). V gave up 2 bases and J gave up 2 bases, with 9 bases separating them. The CDR3 is made up of 14 amino acids. The CDR3 here is CASSLSLPQETQYF. CDR3 in DNA: TGTGCCAGCAGCTTATCTCTCCCGCAAGAGACCCAGTACTTC.

The J gene is TRBJ2-2, the V gene TRBV11-2; 9 bases fit TRBD1. This CDR3 is built from 18 residues. CDR1 and CDR2 (germline): SGHAT, FQNNGV. After removal of 6 bases from V and 5 bases from J, the junction contained 16 bases not matched to a gene. CDR3: CASRTSDRGRSRTGELFF. In DNA form, the CDR3 reads TGTGCCAGCAGGACCTCGGACAGGGGCCGGTCGAGAACCGGGGAGCTGTTTTTT.

This clone came up once. The rearrangement links TRBV28 to TRBJ1-2; 7 bases match TRBD1. After removal of 4 bases from V and 0 bases from J, the junction contained 8 bases not matched to a gene. The CDR3 is 16 residues long. Germline V gene data show CDR1 as MDHEN and CDR2 as SYDVKM. CDR3 loop: CASSSTGQSANYGYTF. DNA of the CDR3: TGTGCCAGCAGTTCGACGGGACAGTCAGCTAACTATGGCTACACCTTC.

The chain is built from TRBV27 and TRBJ2-7, with TRBD1 as a possible D gene (6 bases). Germline assignment: CDR1 MNHEY and CDR2 SMNVEV (reference sequence). The CDR3 totals 15 residues. V was pared by 3 bases and J by 0 bases, with 12 bases between. The DNA of the CDR3 is TGTGCCAGCAGTTTTACTACGACAGGCTCCTACGAGCAGTACTTC. It yields the protein CASSFTTTGSYEQYF.

V usage is TRBV2 and J usage is TRBJ1-5; D call uncertain. Trimming left V 4 bases short and J 5 bases short, with 12 bases between. There are 14 residues in the CDR3. Germline V gene lookup returns CDR1 SNHLY and CDR2 FYNNEI. This CDR3 is CASSASGADQPQHF. In DNA, the CDR3 is TGTGCCAGCAGTGCTTCGGGTGCTGATCAGCCCCAGCATTTT.

The V and J genes are TRBV9 and TRBJ2-5; a weak D match, TRBD2 (6 bases). V was pared by 4 bases and J by 5 bases, with 15 bases between. Germline V CDR1 and CDR2: SGDLS, YYNGEE. The CDR3 runs 14 residues. The CDR3 protein is CASSPLGAGETQYF. The CDR3 DNA reads TGTGCCAGCAGCCCCCTAGGGGCGGGGGAGACCCAGTACTTC.

V is TRBV5-4 and J is TRBJ1-2, with no clear D. CDR3 length equals 13 residues. Germline CDR1 SGHNT, CDR2 YYREEE (reference sequence). V shed 4 bases and J shed 5 bases, with 12 bases lying between them. The CDR3: CASSLSGTYGYTF. DNA of the CDR3: TGTGCCAGCAGCCTATCAGGAACATATGGCTACACCTTC.

This chain connects TRBV21-1 to TRBJ1-4; the table's TRBD1 call for D was not verified on the DNA. TRBV21-1 is assigned pseudogene status. CDR3 length: 20 residues. The CDR3 bases are TGTGCCAGCAGCAAAACCTTGGACAGGGGTTGGAGCATAACTAATGAAAAACTGTTTTTT. It codes for CASSKTLDRGWSITNEKLFF.

V and J are TRBV11-2 and TRBJ2-1; TRBD2 matches 12 bases. The germline V gene encodes CDR1 SGHAT and CDR2 FQNNGV. The CDR3 sequence is 16 residues long. With 5 bases clipped from V and 4 bases from J, the junction kept 6 bases outside the gene matches. The chain's CDR3 is CASSPQTSGGYNEQFF. The CDR3, as DNA: TGTGCCAGCAGCCCCCAGACTAGCGGGGGATACAATGAGCAGTTCTTC.

The V gene is TRBV7-8, the J gene TRBJ1-4; weak D call: TRBD1 (6 bases). CDR1 and CDR2 from the germline V gene are SGHVS and FQNEAQ. The CDR3 loop spans 15 amino acids. Trimming shortened V by 4 bases and J by 3 bases, and 12 bases separated the two germline ends. Written as DNA, the CDR3 is TGTGCCAGCAGCTCTTCGGACAGCTCTAATGAAAAACTGTTTTTT. The encoded protein is CASSSSDSSNEKLFF.

The chain employs TRBV5-1 and TRBJ1-1; weak D call: TRBD1 (5 bases). V lost 3 bases to trimming and J lost 5 bases, with 20 bases between them. This CDR3 is 16 amino acids long. Per the germline V gene, CDR1 is SGHRS and CDR2 is YFSETQ. CDR3 in DNA: TGCGCCAGCAGCTCCGCAACCTTAGGGGAGGGTACTGAAGCTTTCTTT. It codes for CASSSATLGEGTEAFF.

This clone was seen a handful of times. V usage is TRBV20-1 and J usage is TRBJ2-3; D is unresolved. This CDR3 comprises 11 residues. Germline lookup yields CDR1 DFQATT and CDR2 SNEGSKA (reference sequence). Deletions cut 5 bases from V and 4 bases from J, with 7 bases between. Here the CDR3 DNA reads TGCAGTGCTCCCCGTCCAGATACGCAGTATTTT. It is translated as CSAPRPDTQYF.

This chain links TRBV30 with TRBJ1-5; D not resolved. CDR1 is GTSNPN, CDR2 SVGIG, per germline (reference sequence). The CDR3 sequence is 15 residues long. The germline V and J ends were trimmed by 0 bases and 2 bases, with 11 bases remaining between them. CDR3 region: CAWSVTPEGNQPQHF. CDR3 nucleotides: TGTGCCTGGAGTGTAACCCCAGAGGGCAATCAGCCCCAGCATTTT.

This clone came up once. The genes are TRBV18 and TRBJ2-3, with no clear D. The CDR3 contains 14 residues. V dropped 3 bases and J dropped 0 bases, with 7 bases sitting between them. Germline V gene sequence: CDR1 KGHSH, CDR2 LQKENI. Here the CDR3 reads CASSPLLSTDTQYF. The CDR3 bases are TGTGCCAGCTCACCCCTTCTGAGCACAGATACGCAGTATTTT. The entire variable domain, with the rest obtained from reference TRBV18 and TRBJ2-3, is as follows: NAGVMQNPRHLVRRRGQEARLRCSPMKGHSHVYWYRQLPEEGLKFMVYLQKENIIDESGMPKERFSAEFPKEGPSILRIQQVVRGDSAAYFCASSPLLSTDTQYFGPGTRLTVL.

V usage is TRBV11-2 and J usage is TRBJ2-7; D not certain. V lost 1 base and J 4 bases, leaving 8 bases between the germline ends. Germline assignment: CDR1 SGHAT and CDR2 FQNNGV. CDR3 length: 13 amino acids. The CDR3 DNA reads as TGTGCCAGCAGCTTAGTGTCCGGTTACGAGCAGTACTTC. Residues: CASSLVSGYEQYF.

The V and J genes are TRBV28 and TRBJ1-5; no firm D call. There are 15 residues in the CDR3. CDR1 is MDHEN, CDR2 SYDVKM, per germline. V was pared by 7 bases and J by 1 base, with 14 bases between. This chain's CDR3 is CASTLWAPSNQPQHF. CDR3 bases: TGTGCCAGCACCTTGTGGGCACCCAGCAATCAGCCCCAGCATTTT.

This rearrangement joins TRBV11-2 to TRBJ1-1; D is uncertain. This CDR3 region has 13 residues. CDR1 and CDR2 from the germline V gene are SGHAT and FQNNGV. The V end was cut by 2 bases, the J end by 2 bases, with 6 bases between. CDR3 DNA: TGTGCCAGCAGCTTAAACATAAACACTGAAGCTTTCTTT. Its translation is CASSLNINTEAFF.

In this sample, this clone turned up once. The rearrangement links TRBV7-3 to TRBJ2-1; 7 positions match TRBD2. V trimming: 8 bases; J trimming: 3 bases; junction bases outside the gene matches: 7. This CDR3 has 14 amino acids. CDR1 and CDR2 (germline): SGHTA, FQGTGA. The CDR3 sequence: CASLWWGGYNEQFF. The DNA of the CDR3 is TGTGCCAGCCTCTGGTGGGGGGGCTACAATGAGCAGTTCTTC.

The J gene is TRBJ1-6, the V gene TRBV9; D may be TRBD1 (5 bases). The V and J ends lost 3 bases and 7 bases respectively, with 8 bases between them. Germline V gene lookup returns CDR1 SGDLS and CDR2 YYNGEE. CDR3 length: 13 amino acids. The CDR3 protein is CASSGTYNSPLHF. CDR3 nucleotides: TGTGCCAGCAGCGGGACATACAATTCACCCCTCCACTTT.

In regard to this clone: The same CDR3 also results from other DNA sequences found in this sample. V and J are TRBV11-2 and TRBJ1-1; tentative D call: TRBD1 (5 bases). Trimming stripped 2 bases from V and 4 bases from J, with 5 bases between. The CDR3 is made up of 12 amino acids. Per the germline V gene, CDR1 is SGHAT and CDR2 is FQNNGV. This CDR3 reads CASSLQGTEAFF. The CDR3 DNA reads TGTGCCAGCAGCTTACAGGGCACTGAAGCTTTCTTT.

The chain joins TRBV10-3 to TRBJ2-3, with 8 bases aligning to TRBD2. Unmatched junction bases numbered 11, after V lost 4 bases and J lost 5 bases. CDR1 ENHRY and CDR2 SYGVKD come from the germline V gene. The CDR3 spans 16 residues. CDR3 sequence reads: CAISGPRGGRVDTQYF. CDR3 nucleotides: TGTGCCATCAGTGGTCCCCGGGGGGGGCGGGTAGATACGCAGTATTTT.

The chain recombines TRBV5-1 with TRBJ1-1; TRBD1 might be the D (6 bases). This CDR3 spans 14 amino acids. V was cut by 4 bases and J by 1 base, with 11 bases left in between. CDR1 is SGHRS and CDR2 is YFSETQ in the germline V gene. CDR3 protein: CASSPGQQNTEAFF. CDR3 DNA sequence: TGCGCCAGCAGCCCTGGACAGCAGAACACTGAAGCTTTCTTT.

This sequence joins TRBV19 and TRBJ1-2; D unclear. The CDR3 is 12 residues long. With 5 bases removed from V and 1 base from J, the gap between germline ends came to 5 bases. Germline V gene sequence: CDR1 LNHDA, CDR2 SQIVND (reference sequence). CDR3 in DNA: TGTGCCAGTAGTTCCTTTAACTATGGCTACACCTTC. Translation: CASSSFNYGYTF.

The V gene is TRBV21-1, the J gene TRBJ1-1; TRBD1 is taken as the D call from the table, unchecked against the DNA. TRBV21-1 corresponds to a pseudogene. This CDR3 is built from 12 residues. In nucleotides, the CDR3 is TGTGCCAGGGGACAGACGAACACTGAAGCTTTCTTT. It yields the protein CARGQTNTEAFF.

This chain connects TRBV7-2 to TRBJ1-2; D is unresolved. Germline loops: CDR1 SGHTA, CDR2 FQGNSA. V was pared by 1 base and J by 3 bases, with 6 bases between. The CDR3 loop spans 13 amino acids. The CDR3 coding sequence is TGTGCCAGCAGCTTAGAGGCGGACTATGGCTACACCTTC. Its translation: CASSLEADYGYTF.

The V call is TRBV2, the J call TRBJ1-3; 8 bases are a match to TRBD1. The CDR3 runs 16 residues. V gave up 7 bases and J gave up 3 bases; unmatched junction bases: 11. Per the germline V gene, CDR1 is SNHLY and CDR2 is FYNNEI. For the CDR3, the DNA is TGTGCCAGCAAAATCGACAGGGGCAGTAATGGAAACACCATATATTTT. Its translation is CASKIDRGSNGNTIYF.

CDR3 sequence reads: CSVNGQGYGYTF. The CDR3 bases are TGCAGCGTGAACGGACAGGGCTATGGCTACACCTTC. The V call is TRBV29-1, the J call TRBJ1-2; 8 bases fit TRBD1. Germline CDR1 is SQVTM and CDR2 is ANQGSEA. J was trimmed by 4 bases and V by 6 bases; bases with no gene match: 4. This CDR3 has 12 amino acids.

The chain joins TRBV5-1 to TRBJ1-4; 7 bases map to TRBD1. J lost 11 bases, V lost 4 bases, and 14 bases had no gene match. Per the germline V gene, CDR1 is SGHRS and CDR2 is YFSETQ. CDR3 length: 15 residues. CDR3 sequence (DNA): TGCGCCAGCAGCCCCATACAGGGGAGCGGAAACAAACTGTTTTTT. Encoded protein: CASSPIQGSGNKLFF. Filled out from reference TRBV5-1 and TRBJ1-4, the complete variable domain reads KAGVTQTPRYLIKTRGQQVTLSCSPISGHRSVSWYQQTPGQGLQFLFEYFSETQRNKGNFPGRFSGRQFSNSRSEMNVSTLELGDSALYLCASSPIQGSGNKLFFGSGTQLSVL.